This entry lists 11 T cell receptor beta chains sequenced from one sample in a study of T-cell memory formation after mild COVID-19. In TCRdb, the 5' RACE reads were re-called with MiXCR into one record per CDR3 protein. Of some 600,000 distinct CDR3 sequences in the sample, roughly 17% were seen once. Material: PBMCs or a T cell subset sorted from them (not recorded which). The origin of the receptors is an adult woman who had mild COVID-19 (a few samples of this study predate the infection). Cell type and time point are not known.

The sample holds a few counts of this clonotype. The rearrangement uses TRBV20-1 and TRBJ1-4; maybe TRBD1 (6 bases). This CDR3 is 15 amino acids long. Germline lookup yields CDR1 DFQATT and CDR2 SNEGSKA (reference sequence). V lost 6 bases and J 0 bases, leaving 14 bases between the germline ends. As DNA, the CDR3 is TGCAGTGCCCAACTTAGGGGGGCAACTAATGAAAAACTGTTTTTT. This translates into CSAQLRGATNEKLFF.

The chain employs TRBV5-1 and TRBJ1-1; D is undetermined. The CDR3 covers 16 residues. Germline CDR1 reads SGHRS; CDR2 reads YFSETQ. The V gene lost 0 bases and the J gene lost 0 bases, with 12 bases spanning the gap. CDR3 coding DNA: TGCGCCAGCAGCTTGGGGACGGCCCATTTGAACACTGAAGCTTTCTTT. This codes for CASSLGTAHLNTEAFF.

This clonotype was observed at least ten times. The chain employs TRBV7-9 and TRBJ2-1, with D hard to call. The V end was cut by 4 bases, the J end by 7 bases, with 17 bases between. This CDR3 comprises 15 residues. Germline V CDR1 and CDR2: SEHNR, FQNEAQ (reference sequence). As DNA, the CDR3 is TGTGCCAGCAGCTCTAGGGTCCCGACTGGGAATGAGCAGTTCTTC. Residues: CASSSRVPTGNEQFF.

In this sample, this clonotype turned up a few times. CDR3 bases: TGTGCCAGCAGTCGGACTAGCGGGAGTGGGACCGGGGAGCTGTTTTTT. It codes for CASSRTSGSGTGELFF. The J gene is TRBJ2-2, the V gene TRBV7-9, with 13 bases that match TRBD2. V lost 6 bases to trimming and J lost 5 bases; unmatched junction nucleotides: 6. This CDR3 spans 16 amino acids. CDR1 and CDR2 from the germline V gene are SEHNR and FQNEAQ (reference sequence). Using reference TRBV7-9 and TRBJ2-2 for the parts outside the CDR3, the full variable domain is DTGVSQNPRHKITKRGQNVTFRCDPISEHNRLYWYRQTLGQGPEFLTYFQNEAQLEKSRLLSDRFSAERPKGSFSTLEIQRTEQGDSAMYLCASSRTSGSGTGELFFGEGSRLTVL.

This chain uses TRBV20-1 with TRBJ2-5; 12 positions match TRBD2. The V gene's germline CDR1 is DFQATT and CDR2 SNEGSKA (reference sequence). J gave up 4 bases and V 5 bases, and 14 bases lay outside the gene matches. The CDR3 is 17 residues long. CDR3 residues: CSAGSLAGGPGGETQYF. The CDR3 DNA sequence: TGCAGTGCTGGCAGTCTAGCGGGAGGGCCGGGTGGAGAGACCCAGTACTTC.

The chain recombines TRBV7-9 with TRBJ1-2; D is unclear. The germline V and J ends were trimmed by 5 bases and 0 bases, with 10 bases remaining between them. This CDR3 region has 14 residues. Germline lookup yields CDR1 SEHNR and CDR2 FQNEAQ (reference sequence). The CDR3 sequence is CASSPPGSNYGYTF. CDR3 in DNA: TGTGCCAGCAGCCCGCCGGGATCTAACTATGGCTACACCTTC.

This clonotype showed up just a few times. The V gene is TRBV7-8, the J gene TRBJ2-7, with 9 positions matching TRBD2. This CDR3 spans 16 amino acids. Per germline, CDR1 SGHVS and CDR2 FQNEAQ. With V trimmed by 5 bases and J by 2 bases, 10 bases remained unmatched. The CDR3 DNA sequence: TGTGCCAGCAGCGCGCCGGGCGAGCGGGGGGCCTACGAGCAGTACTTC. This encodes CASSAPGERGAYEQYF.

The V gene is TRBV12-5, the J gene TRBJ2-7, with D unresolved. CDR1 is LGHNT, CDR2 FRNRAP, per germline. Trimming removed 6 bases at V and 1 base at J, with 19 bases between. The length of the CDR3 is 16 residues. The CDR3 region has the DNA TGTGCTAGTGGGTCCCGAATTTGGGTTGAATCCTACGAGCAGTACTTC. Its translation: CASGSRIWVESYEQYF.

CDR3 in DNA: TGTGCCACCACGATAGGGGGGAACACTGAAGCTTTCTTT. It codes for CATTIGGNTEAFF. The chain joins TRBV6-5 to TRBJ1-1; tentatively, D is TRBD1 (6 bases). Trimming shortened V by 10 bases and J by 1 base, and 13 bases separated the two germline ends. This CDR3 is 13 amino acids long. The germline gives CDR1 MNHEY, CDR2 SVGAGI.

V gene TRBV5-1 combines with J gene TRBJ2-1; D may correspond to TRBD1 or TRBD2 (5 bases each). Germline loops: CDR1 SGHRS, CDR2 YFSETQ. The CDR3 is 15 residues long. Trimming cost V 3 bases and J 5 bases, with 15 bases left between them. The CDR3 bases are TGCGCCAGCAGCTCGAGGGACGGGCGTCACAATGAGCAGTTCTTC. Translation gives CASSSRDGRHNEQFF.

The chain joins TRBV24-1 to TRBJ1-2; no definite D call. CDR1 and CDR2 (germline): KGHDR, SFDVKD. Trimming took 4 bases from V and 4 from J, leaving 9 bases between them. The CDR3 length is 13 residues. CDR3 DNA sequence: TGTGCCACCAGTGAAAGTAACATCTATGGCTACACCTTC. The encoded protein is CATSESNIYGYTF.